The next 17 T cell receptor beta chains were all read from a single sample in a study of T cell responses to AZD1222 COVID-19 vaccine. The method was immunoSEQ multiplex PCR; TCRdb's version includes in-frame clones alone and lacks a portion of them. The sample includes about 150,000 clones, 88% of them seen just once. Here the sequenced sample was peripheral blood, taken on day 0 of AZD1222 vaccination. The origin of the receptors is an adult in good health.

This rearrangement joins TRBV6-5 to TRBJ1-2; D remains ambiguous. With 0 bases removed from V and 4 bases from J, the gap between germline ends came to 12 bases. CDR1 is MNHEY, CDR2 SVGAGI, per germline. The CDR3 extends over 15 amino acids. DNA for the CDR3: TGTGCCAGCAGTTACTCCGCCGCGGATGCCTATGGCTACACCTTC. As protein: CASSYSAADAYGYTF.

The rearrangement links TRBV15 to TRBJ1-2; no definite D call. With 0 bases removed from V and 7 bases from J, the gap between germline ends came to 12 bases. This CDR3 spans 14 amino acids. Germline V gene data show CDR1 as LNHNV and CDR2 as YYDKDF (reference sequence). The CDR3 coding sequence is TGTGCCACCAGCAGAGATTCCGTAGTGGGTGGCTACACCTTC. Its translation: CATSRDSVVGGYTF. Looking up the rest from reference TRBV15 and TRBJ1-2 gives the full variable domain: DAMVIQNPRYQVTQFGKPVTLSCSQTLNHNVMYWYQQKSSQAPKLLFHYYDKDFNNEADTPDNFQSRRPNTSFCFLDIRSPGLGDTAMYLCATSRDSVVGGYTFGSGTRLTVV.

This chain uses TRBV29-1 with TRBJ1-2, with D perhaps TRBD1 (5 bases). Germline CDR1 reads SQVTM; CDR2 reads ANQGSEA. The V gene lost 5 bases and the J gene lost 7 bases, with 17 bases spanning the gap. The CDR3 loop spans 13 amino acids. CDR3 in DNA: TGCAGCGTTATGGGGGGTCTAAAGGGTGGCTACACCTTC. It encodes CSVMGGLKGGYTF.

The chain employs TRBV14 and TRBJ1-1; 7 bases agree with TRBD1. CDR1 and CDR2 from the germline V gene are SGHDN and FVKESK. The CDR3 is 15 residues long. V was pared by 4 bases and J by 2 bases, with 7 bases of the junction left unmatched. Here the CDR3 DNA reads TGTGCCAGCAGCCGTCCAGGGACAGCTAACACTGAAGCTTTCTTT. Translated: CASSRPGTANTEAFF.

For this clone: Compared with germline, one end of the junction differs, possibly owing to a read error. The chain links TRBV4-2 to TRBJ2-7, with a tentative D call TRBD1 (6 bases). Germline CDR1 reads LGHNA; CDR2 reads YNFKEQ. The CDR3 is 17 amino acids. This CDR3 is CASSQTGSGVPSNEQYF. In DNA, the CDR3 is TGTGCCAGCAGCCAAACGGGATCAGGGGTTCCCTCCAACGAGCAGTACTTC.

This chain connects TRBV7-9 to TRBJ1-1; D might be TRBD1 (6 bases). The CDR3 contains 13 residues. Trimming removed 6 bases at V and 14 bases at J, with 22 bases between. Germline-derived CDR1 and CDR2 are SEHNR and FQNEAQ (reference sequence). CDR3 protein: CASRPRGPASGFF. CDR3 nucleotide sequence: TGTGCCAGCAGACCCAGGGGCCCGGCTTCGGGCTTCTTT. Full variable domain (remainder filled in from reference TRBV7-9 and TRBJ1-1): DTGVSQNPRHKITKRGQNVTFRCDPISEHNRLYWYRQTLGQGPEFLTYFQNEAQLEKSRLLSDRFSAERPKGSFSTLEIQRTEQGDSAMYLCASRPRGPASGFFGQGTRLTVV.

This chain uses TRBV27 with TRBJ2-7; perhaps TRBD1 as D (6 bases). Germline CDR1 is MNHEY and CDR2 is SMNVEV (reference sequence). V was cut by 5 bases and J by 0 bases, with 14 bases left in between. The CDR3 is 15 amino acids. In DNA form, the CDR3 reads TGTGCCAGCAGTCTGGGACCGGACAGCTCCTACGAGCAGTACTTC. Protein: CASSLGPDSSYEQYF.

The rearrangement uses TRBV5-4 and TRBJ1-2, with 9 nucleotides matching TRBD1. The CDR3 has 13 residues. Germline V gives CDR1 SGHNT, CDR2 YYREEE (reference sequence). V lost 4 bases, J lost 6 bases, and 4 bases stayed unmatched. The CDR3 region is CASSLQGAHGYTF. CDR3 nucleotide sequence: TGTGCCAGCAGCCTACAGGGGGCCCATGGCTACACCTTC.

The rearrangement joins TRBV9 to TRBJ1-2; D is unclear. V was cut by 4 bases and J by 8 bases, with 9 bases left in between. There are 11 residues in the CDR3. The germline gives CDR1 SGDLS, CDR2 YYNGEE. CDR3 loop: CASSFLSGYTF. In DNA form, the CDR3 reads TGTGCCAGCAGCTTCTTGAGCGGCTACACCTTC.

This chain uses TRBV6-2 or TRBV6-3 with TRBJ1-2, with TRBD1 matching over 9 bases. Looked up from germline, CDR1 is MNHEY and CDR2 is SVGEGT. Trimming took 5 bases from V and 7 from J; bases not matched to a gene: 11. The CDR3 has 15 amino acids. The CDR3 loop is CASSKPGQGISGYTF. The CDR3 DNA sequence: TGTGCCAGCAGTAAACCGGGACAGGGAATAAGTGGCTACACCTTC.

The chain combines TRBV7-9 with TRBJ2-7; TRBD2 matches at 9 bases. The CDR3 runs to 17 residues. Germline V gene data show CDR1 as SEHNR and CDR2 as FQNEAQ (reference sequence). V shed 0 bases, J shed 0 bases, and the junction held 6 bases outside the gene matches. In nucleotides, the CDR3 is TGTGCCAGCAGCTTAGCGGGTAGCGGGGGCCTCTCCTACGAGCAGTACTTC. It codes for CASSLAGSGGLSYEQYF.

The genes are TRBV18 and TRBJ1-1; 7 positions agree with TRBD1. The CDR3 length is 16 residues. CDR1 is KGHSH and CDR2 is LQKENI in the germline V gene. J lost 1 base, V lost 1 base, and 6 bases had no gene match. The CDR3 protein is CASSPRQGVGNTEAFF. DNA for the CDR3: TGTGCCAGCTCACCACGGCAGGGGGTAGGGAACACTGAAGCTTTCTTT.

The chain combines TRBV6-2 or TRBV6-3 with TRBJ1-2; D gene unclear. There are 14 residues in the CDR3. Germline CDR1 and CDR2: MNHEY and SVGEGT. Trimming left V 6 bases short and J 4 bases short, with 15 bases between. The CDR3 loop reads CASSPPGVFYGYTF. The CDR3 DNA reads TGTGCCAGCAGCCCTCCCGGTGTGTTCTATGGCTACACCTTC.

V usage is TRBV4-1 and J usage is TRBJ1-2; no clear D. In germline, CDR1 is MGHRA, CDR2 YSYEKL. This CDR3 is built from 14 residues. V lost 1 base and J lost 4, with 10 bases in between. DNA of the CDR3: TGCGCCAGCAGCCAAGCCTCCCGCCTCTATGGCTACACCTTC. Protein: CASSQASRLYGYTF.

J is TRBJ2-5 and V is TRBV5-5; no firm D call. This CDR3 spans 12 amino acids. Looked up from germline, CDR1 is SGHKS and CDR2 is YYEKEE (reference sequence). The V end was cut by 1 base, the J end by 6 bases, with 7 bases between. CDR3 nucleotide sequence: TGTGCCAGCAGCTTGACGACGCAGACCCAGTACTTC. It yields the protein CASSLTTQTQYF.

This chain links TRBV28 with TRBJ1-5; 7 positions match TRBD1. Germline V gene sequence: CDR1 MDHEN, CDR2 SYDVKM. The CDR3 is 15 residues long. V lost 8 bases and J lost 1; bases outside the gene matches: 8. This CDR3 reads CASRTAQGSNQPQHF. As DNA, the CDR3 is TGTGCCAGCCGGACCGCACAGGGGAGCAATCAGCCCCAGCATTTT.

This clone has only one observation. The chain uses TRBV6-2 or TRBV6-3 and TRBJ2-2, with D possibly matching TRBD2 (7 bases). V lost 2 bases, J lost 5 bases, and 18 bases lay in between. This CDR3 region has 17 residues. Germline lookup yields CDR1 MNHEY and CDR2 SVGEGT. The CDR3 bases are TGTGCCAGCAGTTACCGCGGGGGCACGCCGGGAACCGGGGAGCTGTTTTTT. Residues: CASSYRGGTPGTGELFF.